This TCR beta chain came from a study of T cells expressing NK-cell markers. Study as a whole: Sorted CD3+CD56+NKG2C+, CD3+CD56+NKG2C- and CD3+CD56-NKG2C+ T cells supplied TCR beta repertoires. Sequencing covered eight donors, seven HCMV-seropositive and one seronegative.

As to this clonotype: Its antigen is not identified.

The CDR3 length is 16 residues. TCRdb re-called the 5' RACE reads; every CDR3 protein appears as one record, without DNA. The sample has 350,000 to 450,000 distinct CDR3 sequences. Study-level points and caveats: Expanded NKG2C+ T cell clones were not confirmed as HCMV-specific.

Sequencing was carried out using blood T cells: a sorted CD56 or NKG2C T cell subset, CD4+ or CD8+ T cells, or bulk PBMC T cells (not recorded which). This TCR derives from a man aged 18 to 69 in good health. This chain links TRBV21-1 with TRBJ2-3; the D call of TRBD1 rests on TCRdb alone, since no DNA is present to check it. TRBV21-1 is classified as a pseudogene. This chain's CDR3 is CASSKRGRVRTDTQYF.